This T cell receptor beta chain was captured by sequencing in a study of shared clonotypes between healthy human individuals. Unsorted PBMC DNA went through sequencing on ten immunoSEQ deep assay plates. In the source study's methods: Junction-only sequences produced by ImmunoSEQ had no quality scores, so filtering differed. The assay was immunoSEQ multiplex PCR, and TCRdb's table has in-frame clones only and misses some. From that table come the V and J calls and clone size; the DNA was used to work out D and trimming. Of some 470,000 clones listed, 76% are singletons. Germline CDR1 and CDR2: MDHEN and SYDVKM. CDR3 size: 16 residues.

The chain has TRBV28 and TRBJ2-5; D may be TRBD1 or TRBD2 (6 bases each). The last part of the DNA fits TRBJ2-7 better; the J call may be wrong. This sequence originates from a woman in her forties in good health. Some clones in this sample may be carry-over from other donors' samples. Source material: PBMCs. In DNA, the CDR3 is TGTGCCAGCAGTCCTGGTCCGGGGGCAGGCTCCTACGAGCAGTACTTC. Protein sequence: CASSPGPGAGSYEQYF.